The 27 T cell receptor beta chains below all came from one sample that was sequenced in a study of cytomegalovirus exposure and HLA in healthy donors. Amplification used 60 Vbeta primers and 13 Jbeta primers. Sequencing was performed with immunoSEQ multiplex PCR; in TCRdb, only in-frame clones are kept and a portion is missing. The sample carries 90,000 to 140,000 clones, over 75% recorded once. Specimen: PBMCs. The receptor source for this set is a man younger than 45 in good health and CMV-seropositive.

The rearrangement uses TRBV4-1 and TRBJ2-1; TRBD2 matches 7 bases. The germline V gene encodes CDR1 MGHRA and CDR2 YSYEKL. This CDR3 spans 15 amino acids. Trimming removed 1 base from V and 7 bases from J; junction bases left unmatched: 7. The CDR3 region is CASSQGGHGGNEQFF. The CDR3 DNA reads TGCGCCAGCAGCCAAGGGGGCCACGGGGGGAATGAGCAGTTCTTC.

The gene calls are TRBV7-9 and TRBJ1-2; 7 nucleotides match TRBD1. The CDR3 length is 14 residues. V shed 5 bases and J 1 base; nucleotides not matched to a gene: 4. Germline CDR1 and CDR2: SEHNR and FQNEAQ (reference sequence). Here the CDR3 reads CASSPGTVNYGYTF. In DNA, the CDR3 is TGTGCCAGCAGCCCGGGGACAGTTAACTATGGCTACACCTTC. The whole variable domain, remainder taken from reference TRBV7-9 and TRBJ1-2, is DTGVSQNPRHKITKRGQNVTFRCDPISEHNRLYWYRQTLGQGPEFLTYFQNEAQLEKSRLLSDRFSAERPKGSFSTLEIQRTEQGDSAMYLCASSPGTVNYGYTFGSGTRLTVV.

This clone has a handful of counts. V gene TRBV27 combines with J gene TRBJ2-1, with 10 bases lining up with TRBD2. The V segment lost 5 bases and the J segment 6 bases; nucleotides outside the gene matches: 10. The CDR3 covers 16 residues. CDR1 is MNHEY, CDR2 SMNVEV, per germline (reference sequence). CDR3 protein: CASSITAGGPGNEQFF. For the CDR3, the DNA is TGTGCCAGCAGTATCACAGCGGGGGGGCCTGGCAATGAGCAGTTCTTC.

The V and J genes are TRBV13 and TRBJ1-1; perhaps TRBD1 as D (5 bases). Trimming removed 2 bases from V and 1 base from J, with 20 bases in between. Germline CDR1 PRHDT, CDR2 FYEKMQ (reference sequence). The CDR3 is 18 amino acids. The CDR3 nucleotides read TGTGCCAGCAGCTTAAGGTTGCAGGGTGGGTATTCGAACACTGAAGCTTTCTTT. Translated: CASSLRLQGGYSNTEAFF.

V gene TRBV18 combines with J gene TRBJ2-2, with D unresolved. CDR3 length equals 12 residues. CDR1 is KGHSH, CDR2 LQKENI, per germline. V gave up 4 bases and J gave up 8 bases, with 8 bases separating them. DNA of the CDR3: TGTGCCAGCTCACTCACGCGGGGGGAGCTGTTTTTT. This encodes CASSLTRGELFF.

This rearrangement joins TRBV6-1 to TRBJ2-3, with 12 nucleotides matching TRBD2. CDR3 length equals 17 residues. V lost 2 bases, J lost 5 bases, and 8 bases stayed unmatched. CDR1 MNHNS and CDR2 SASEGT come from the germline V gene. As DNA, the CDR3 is TGTGCCAGCAGTGAAAGGCTAGCGGGGGGGCCCGGAGATACGCAGTATTTT. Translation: CASSERLAGGPGDTQYF.

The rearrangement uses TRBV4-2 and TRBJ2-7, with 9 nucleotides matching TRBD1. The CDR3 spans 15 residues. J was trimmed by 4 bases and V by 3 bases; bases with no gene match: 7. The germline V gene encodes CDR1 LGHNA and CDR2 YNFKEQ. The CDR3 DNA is TGTGCCAGCAGCCACCCGGGACAGGGTCCTTACGAGCAGTACTTC. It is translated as CASSHPGQGPYEQYF.

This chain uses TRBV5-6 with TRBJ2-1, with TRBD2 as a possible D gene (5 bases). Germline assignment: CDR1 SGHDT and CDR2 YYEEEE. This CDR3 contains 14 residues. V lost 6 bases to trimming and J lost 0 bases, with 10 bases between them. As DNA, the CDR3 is TGTGCCAGCACGGTCGGGGTCTCCTACAATGAGCAGTTCTTC. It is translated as CASTVGVSYNEQFF. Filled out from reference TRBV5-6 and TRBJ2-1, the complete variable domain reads DAGVTQSPTHLIKTRGQQVTLRCSPKSGHDTVSWYQQALGQGPQFIFQYYEEEERQRGNFPDRFSGHQFPNYSSELNVNALLLGDSALYLCASTVGVSYNEQFFGPGTRLTVL.

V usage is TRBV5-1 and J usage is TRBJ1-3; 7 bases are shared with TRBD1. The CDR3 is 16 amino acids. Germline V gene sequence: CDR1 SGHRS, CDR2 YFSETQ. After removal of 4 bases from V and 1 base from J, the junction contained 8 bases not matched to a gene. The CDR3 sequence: CASSQDRERSGNTIYF. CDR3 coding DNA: TGCGCCAGCAGCCAAGACAGGGAACGTTCTGGAAACACCATATATTTT.

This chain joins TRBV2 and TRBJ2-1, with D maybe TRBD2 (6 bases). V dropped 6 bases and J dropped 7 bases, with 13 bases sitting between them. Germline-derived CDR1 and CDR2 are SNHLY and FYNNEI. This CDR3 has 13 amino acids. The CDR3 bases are TGTGCCAGCAGGAGTCGGGGGAATAATGAGCAGTTCTTC. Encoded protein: CASRSRGNNEQFF.

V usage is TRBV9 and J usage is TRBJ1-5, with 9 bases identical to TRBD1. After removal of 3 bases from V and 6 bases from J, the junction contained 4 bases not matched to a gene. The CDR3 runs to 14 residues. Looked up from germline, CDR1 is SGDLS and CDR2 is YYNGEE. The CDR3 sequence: CASSAGTGSQPQHF. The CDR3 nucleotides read TGTGCCAGCAGCGCCGGGACAGGGAGTCAGCCCCAGCATTTT. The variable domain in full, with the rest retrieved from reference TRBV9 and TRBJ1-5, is DSGVTQTPKHLITATGQRVTLRCSPRSGDLSVYWYQQSLDQGLQFLIQYYNGEERAKGNILERFSAQQFPDLHSELNLSSLELGDSALYFCASSAGTGSQPQHFGDGTRLSIL.

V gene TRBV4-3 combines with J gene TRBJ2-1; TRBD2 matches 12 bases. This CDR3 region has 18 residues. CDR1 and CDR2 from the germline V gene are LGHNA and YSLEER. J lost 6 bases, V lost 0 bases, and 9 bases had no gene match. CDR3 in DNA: TGCGCCAGCAGCCAAGAATATCTAGCGGGGGGGTTATTCAATGAGCAGTTCTTC. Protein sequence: CASSQEYLAGGLFNEQFF.

The DNA for the CDR3 is TGTGCCAGCTCACCACCCGGACAGGGAGCAACCGAGCAGTACTTC. Translating gives CASSPPGQGATEQYF. The rearrangement links TRBV18 to TRBJ2-7, with 8 bases identical to TRBD1. V shed 0 bases, J shed 6 bases, and the junction held 7 bases outside the gene matches. Germline values: CDR1 KGHSH, CDR2 LQKENI. The CDR3 is 15 amino acids.

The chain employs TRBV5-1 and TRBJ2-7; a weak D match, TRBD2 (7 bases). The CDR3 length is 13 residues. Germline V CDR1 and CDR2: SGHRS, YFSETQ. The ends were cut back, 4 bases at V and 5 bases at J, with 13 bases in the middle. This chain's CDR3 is CASSHQGRDEQYF. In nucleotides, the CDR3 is TGCGCCAGCAGCCACCAGGGGAGGGACGAGCAGTACTTC. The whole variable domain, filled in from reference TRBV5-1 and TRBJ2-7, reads KAGVTQTPRYLIKTRGQQVTLSCSPISGHRSVSWYQQTPGQGLQFLFEYFSETQRNKGNFPGRFSGRQFSNSRSEMNVSTLELGDSALYLCASSHQGRDEQYFGPGTRLTVT.

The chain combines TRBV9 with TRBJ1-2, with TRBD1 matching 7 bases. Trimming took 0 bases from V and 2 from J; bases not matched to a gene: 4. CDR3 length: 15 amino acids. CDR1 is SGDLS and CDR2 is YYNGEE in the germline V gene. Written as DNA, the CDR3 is TGTGCCAGCAGCGTAGCTGAGGGGGCGAACTATGGCTACACCTTC. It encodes CASSVAEGANYGYTF.

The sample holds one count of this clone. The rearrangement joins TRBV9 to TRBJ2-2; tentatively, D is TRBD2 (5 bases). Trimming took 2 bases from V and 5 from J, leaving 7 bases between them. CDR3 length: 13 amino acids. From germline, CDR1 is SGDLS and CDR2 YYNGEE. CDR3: CASSVRVTGELFF. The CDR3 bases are TGTGCCAGCAGCGTGAGGGTGACCGGGGAGCTGTTTTTT.

The CDR3 loop reads CATQDRIIGNQPQHF. The CDR3 DNA is TGTGCCACCCAAGACAGGATCATAGGGAATCAGCCCCAGCATTTT. The V and J genes are TRBV6-1 and TRBJ1-5, with TRBD1 as a possible D gene (6 bases). Germline CDR1 and CDR2: MNHNS and SASEGT. V was clipped by 10 bases and J by 4 bases, with 20 bases between them. The CDR3 length is 15 residues.

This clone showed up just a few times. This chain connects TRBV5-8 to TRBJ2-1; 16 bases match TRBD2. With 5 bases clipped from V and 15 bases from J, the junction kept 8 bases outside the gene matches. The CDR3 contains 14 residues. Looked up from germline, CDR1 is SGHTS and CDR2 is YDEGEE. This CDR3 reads CASSSGLAGGPPFF. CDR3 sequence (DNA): TGTGCCAGCAGTTCGGGACTAGCGGGGGGGCCTCCGTTCTTC.

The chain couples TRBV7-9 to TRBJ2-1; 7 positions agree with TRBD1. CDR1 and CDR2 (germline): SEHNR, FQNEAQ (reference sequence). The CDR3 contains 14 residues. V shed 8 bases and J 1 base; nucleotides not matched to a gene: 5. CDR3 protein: CASQGQNSYNEQFF. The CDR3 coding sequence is TGTGCCAGCCAGGGACAGAATTCCTACAATGAGCAGTTCTTC.

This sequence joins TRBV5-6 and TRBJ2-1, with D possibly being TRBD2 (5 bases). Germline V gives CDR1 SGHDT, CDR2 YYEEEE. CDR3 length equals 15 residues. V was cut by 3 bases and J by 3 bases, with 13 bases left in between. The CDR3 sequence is CASSSTPGIYNEQFF. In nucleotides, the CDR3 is TGTGCCAGCAGCTCCACACCGGGAATCTACAATGAGCAGTTCTTC.

This CDR3 reads CASSQGFGNTEAFF. The CDR3 bases are TGTGCCAGCAGCCAAGGGTTCGGTAACACTGAAGCTTTCTTT. The chain uses TRBV4-2 and TRBJ1-1; D call uncertain. CDR3 length: 14 residues. Germline V gene data show CDR1 as LGHNA and CDR2 as YNFKEQ. Trimming pared 1 base from V and 2 bases from J, leaving 8 bases between.

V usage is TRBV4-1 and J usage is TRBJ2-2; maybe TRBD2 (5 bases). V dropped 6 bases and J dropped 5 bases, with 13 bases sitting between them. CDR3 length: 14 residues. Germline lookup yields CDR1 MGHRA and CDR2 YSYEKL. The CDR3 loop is CASRATEETGELFF. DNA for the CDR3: TGCGCCAGCAGGGCCACGGAGGAAACCGGGGAGCTGTTTTTT.

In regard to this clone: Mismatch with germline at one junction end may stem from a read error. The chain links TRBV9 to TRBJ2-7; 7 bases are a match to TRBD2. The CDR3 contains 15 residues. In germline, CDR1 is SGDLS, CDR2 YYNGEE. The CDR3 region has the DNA TGTGCCAGCAGCGGGGAGGGGAGATTATCCTCCGAGCAGTACTTC. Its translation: CASSGEGRLSSEQYF.

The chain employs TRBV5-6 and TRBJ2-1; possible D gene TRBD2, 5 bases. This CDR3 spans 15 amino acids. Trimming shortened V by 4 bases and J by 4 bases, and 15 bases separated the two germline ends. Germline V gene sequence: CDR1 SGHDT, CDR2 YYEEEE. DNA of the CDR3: TGTGCCAGCAGCCCCGAGCGGTTCTCTTACAATGAGCAGTTCTTC. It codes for CASSPERFSYNEQFF. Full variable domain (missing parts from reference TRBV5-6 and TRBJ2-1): DAGVTQSPTHLIKTRGQQVTLRCSPKSGHDTVSWYQQALGQGPQFIFQYYEEEERQRGNFPDRFSGHQFPNYSSELNVNALLLGDSALYLCASSPERFSYNEQFFGPGTRLTVL.

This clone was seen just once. CDR3 nucleotide sequence: TGTGCCAGCAGCTTATATTACTTTCAAGCTTTCTTT. It yields the protein CASSLYYFQAFF. This rearrangement joins TRBV11-2 to TRBJ1-1; D unclear. The CDR3 has 12 residues. V was shortened by 2 bases and J by 9 bases, with 10 bases between the two germline ends. Germline lookup yields CDR1 SGHAT and CDR2 FQNNGV.

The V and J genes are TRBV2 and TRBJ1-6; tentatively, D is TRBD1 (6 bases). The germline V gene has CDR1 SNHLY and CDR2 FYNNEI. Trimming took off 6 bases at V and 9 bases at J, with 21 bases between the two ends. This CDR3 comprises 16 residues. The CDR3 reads CASSPSPGDLSSPLHF. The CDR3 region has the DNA TGTGCCAGCAGCCCCTCCCCAGGGGATCTTAGTTCACCCCTCCACTTT.

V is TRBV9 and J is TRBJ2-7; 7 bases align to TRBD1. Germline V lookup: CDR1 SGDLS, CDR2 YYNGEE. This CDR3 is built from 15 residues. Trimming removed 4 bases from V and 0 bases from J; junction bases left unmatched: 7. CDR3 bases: TGTGCCAGCAGCTCCGGACAGGAACCCTCCTACGAGCAGTACTTC. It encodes CASSSGQEPSYEQYF.